Listed below are T cell receptor beta chains from one sample, sequenced in a study of T cell responses to AZD1222 COVID-19 vaccine. Profiled with immunoSEQ multiplex PCR; TCRdb holds only in-frame clones, not every one. The sample contains approximately 160,000 clones, 85% to 95% of which appear only once. The material was peripheral blood, obtained on day 0 of AZD1222 vaccination. The receptors were gathered from an adult in good health. CDR3s include the opening cysteine and the closing phenylalanine or tryptophan. D genes are given only for firm matches. Only some rows state a clone size, as once, few, many or a class for expanded clones.

J gene	D gene	V gene	clone size	CDR3 DNA	CDR3 protein
TRBJ1-6	-	TRBV9	-	TGTGCCAGCAGCGTAGGGGGGTCCCATAATTCACCCCTCCACTTT	CASSVGGSHNSPLHF
TRBJ2-1	TRBD1	TRBV2	-	TGTGCCAGCAGTGAAGCCACAGGGGTAGGGGAGCAGTTCTTC	CASSEATGVGEQFF
TRBJ1-2	-	TRBV6-1	once	TGTGCCAGCAGTGACCGGGGCTTGAGGGGAGGGGAAGGCTACACCTTC	CASSDRGLRGGEGYTF
TRBJ1-1	TRBD1	TRBV7-3	-	TGTGCCAGCAGCGTGGCAGGGGGAAAAGCTTTCTTT	CASSVAGGKAFF
TRBJ1-4	-	TRBV7-6	once	TGTGCCAGCAGCCCGCTACGTGTCCTTAATGAAAAACTGTTTTTT	CASSPLRVLNEKLFF
TRBJ2-7	-	TRBV6-5	-	TGTGCCAGCGGATCGGGACCGAACTACGAGCAGTACTTC	CASGSGPNYEQYF
TRBJ1-6	-	TRBV4-2	-	TGTGCCAGCAGCCAAGTTAATCAGCATAATTCACCCCTCCACTTT	CASSQVNQHNSPLHF
TRBJ1-3	-	TRBV24-1	-	TGTGCCACCAGTGACAGCTCTGGAAACACCATATATTTT	CATSDSSGNTIYF
TRBJ1-1	TRBD1	TRBV27	-	TGTGCCAGCAGTAAGGGACAGGGGCGAACTGAAGCTTTCTTT	CASSKGQGRTEAFF
TRBJ1-1	-	TRBV29-1	-	TGCAGCGTTGAAGGGCAGAAGAACACTGAAGCTTTCTTT	CSVEGQKNTEAFF
TRBJ1-2	-	TRBV11-2	-	TGTGCCAGCAGCTTAGATTATTTAGATGGCTACACCTTC	CASSLDYLDGYTF
TRBJ1-1	-	TRBV13	-	TGTGCCAGCAGCTTAAAAGCCGGGAACACTGAAGCTTTCTTT	CASSLKAGNTEAFF
TRBJ2-7	-	TRBV7-9	-	TGTGCCGCAGAAACCAGTAAAACCTACGAGCAGTACTTC	CAAETSKTYEQYF
TRBJ1-6	TRBD1	TRBV30	-	TGTGCCTGGAGCACCGGGACAGGGGATTCACCCCTCCACTTT	CAWSTGTGDSPLHF
TRBJ2-6	TRBD2	TRBV18	-	TGTGCCAGCTCACCGAACCCTACTAGCGGTCCCTCTGGGGCCAACGTCCTGACTTTC	CASSPNPTSGPSGANVLTF
TRBJ2-5	-	TRBV5-1	-	TGCGCCAGCAGCTTAGGGAGCAACCAAGAGACCCAGTACTTC	CASSLGSNQETQYF
TRBJ1-6	-	TRBV25-1	-	TGTGCCAGCAGTGAATATAAGGCCTCCTATAATTCACCCCTCCACTTT	CASSEYKASYNSPLHF
TRBJ2-1	TRBD2	TRBV18	-	TGTGCCAGCTCACCAGCTGGCGGGGGGGCCCATGAGCAGTTCTTC	CASSPAGGGAHEQFF
TRBJ2-3	-	TRBV11-2	-	TGTGCCAGCAGCTTACTAACCCGCACAGATACGCAGTATTTT	CASSLLTRTDTQYF
TRBJ1-1	-	TRBV5-1	-	TGCGCCAGCAGCTTGGACGTGCTTCGCCCTGAAGCTTTCTTT	CASSLDVLRPEAFF
TRBJ1-2	TRBD1	TRBV30	-	TGTGCCTGGAGTCCCATCCAGGGAAGGGGGCATGTCGGCTACACCTTC	CAWSPIQGRGHVGYTF
TRBJ2-1	TRBD2	TRBV7-2	-	TGTGCCAGCAGAGGACTAGCGGGGCAATCCAATGAGCAGTTCTTC	CASRGLAGQSNEQFF
TRBJ1-5	-	TRBV6-2/TRBV6-3	-	TGTGCCAGCAGTTGGGGACAAGAACAGCCCCAGCATTTT	CASSWGQEQPQHF
TRBJ2-1	-	TRBV7-2	-	TGTGCCAGCAGCTCATCACTCTACAATGAGCAGTTCTTC	CASSSSLYNEQFF
TRBJ2-5	TRBD2	TRBV7-2	-	TGTGCCAGCGGCAGACTAGCCCAAGAGACCCAGTACTTC	CASGRLAQETQYF
TRBJ2-1	-	TRBV4-1	-	TGCGCCAGCAGCTCAAAAGGGCAGGGCATGAGCGTGCAGTTCTTC	CASSSKGQGMSVQFF
TRBJ1-2	-	TRBV28	-	TGTGCCAGCAGTTTAGGGAGGAGGTATGGGAGCTATGGCTACACCTTC	CASSLGRRYGSYGYTF
TRBJ2-5	-	TRBV11-2	once	TGTGCCAGCAGCTTAAGTAGGGAAGAGACCCAGTACTTC	CASSLSREETQYF